This T cell receptor (beta chain) stems from a study of shared clonotypes between healthy human individuals. Across the study: The study used three CD4 naive, three CD4 memory, two CD8 naive and one CD8 memory plate per donor.

Study-wide results and limits: It was the non-shared clonotypes that had lower generation probabilities than clonotypes shared by all four donors. Rarefaction curves obtained for sorted subsets showed sequencing incomplete despite large depth.

Concerning this clone: Its antigen is undetermined.

Sequencing used immunoSEQ multiplex PCR; TCRdb keeps in-frame clones, though not all of them. The data hold approximately 810,000 clones, with roughly 92% observed a single time. In the naive CD8 group, cells lacked CD45RO and were positively selected for CCR7, so terminally differentiated effector memory CD45RA+ cells were left out. Those who donated, Caucasian adults without exception, all lived in Nashville, Tennessee. This TCR was recovered from a man between 25 and 39 years old in good health. Sequencing was done on a sample of naive CD8+ T cells sorted from blood.

The CDR3 loop is CASSFSRRGTDEQFF. The CDR3 DNA follows: TGTGCCAGCAGCTTCAGTCGACGAGGAACGGATGAGCAGTTCTTC. The chain has TRBV11-2 and TRBJ2-1; unclear D gene. Germline values: CDR1 SGHAT, CDR2 FQNNGV. V lost 3 bases and J 8 bases, leaving 17 bases between the germline ends. This CDR3 spans 15 amino acids.